The TCR beta chain described here comes from a study of graft-versus-host responses after intestinal transplantation. About the research overall: Multivisceral, liver-intestinal, or isolated intestinal transplants were received by the recipients. Each patient got anti-thymocyte globulin induction, then tacrolimus and steroids for around 3 years. Notes on the study in general: Graft-versus-host to host-versus-graft clonal ratios in allografts were high in patients with graft-donor T cell macrochimerism.

The assay was immunoSEQ multiplex PCR, and TCRdb's table has in-frame clones only and misses some. The sample has approximately 28,000 clones, 90% to 95% seen once. CDR1 SGHRS and CDR2 YFSETQ come from the germline V gene. The CDR3 has 13 amino acids. Deletions cut 0 bases from V and 5 bases from J, with 8 bases between. Note on this clone: The antigen remains undetermined.

The sequence was collected from a human patient who received an intestinal transplant, so some T cells may come from the graft donor. The chain has TRBV5-1 and TRBJ1-1, with a tentative D call TRBD1 (6 bases). This material consisted of PBMCs, taken 66 days after intestinal transplant. The CDR3 nucleotides read TGCGCCAGCAGCTTGGAAGACAGGACTGAAGCTTTCTTT. This sequence encodes CASSLEDRTEAFF.